The 17 T cell receptor beta chains presented below share a single source sample, sequenced in a study of early T cells in non-severe SARS-CoV-2 infection. TCRdb processed the 5' RACE reads anew with MiXCR; each CDR3 protein has one entry. Of tens of thousands of distinct CDR3 sequences in the sample, 5.4% were seen once. Sequenced input: whole blood. These receptors came from an adult who was a healthcare worker with PCR-confirmed SARS-CoV-2 infection or an uninfected control (not recorded which).

At least ten counts were recorded for this clonotype. This rearrangement joins TRBV7-9 to TRBJ1-5, with 11 bases identical to TRBD1. With 5 bases clipped from V and 7 bases from J, the junction kept 7 bases outside the gene matches. This CDR3 comprises 15 residues. Germline values: CDR1 SEHNR, CDR2 FQNEAQ (reference sequence). For the CDR3, the DNA is TGTGCCAGCAGCCAAGGACAGGGGGCTTGGCAGCCCCAGCATTTT. Translated, it gives CASSQGQGAWQPQHF.

This clonotype showed up many times. V is TRBV30 and J is TRBJ2-3, with D perhaps matching TRBD1 (6 bases). The CDR3 spans 13 residues. V lost 3 bases to trimming and J lost 6 bases, with 13 bases between them. From germline, CDR1 is GTSNPN and CDR2 SVGIG (reference sequence). The DNA of the CDR3 is TGTGCCTGGAGCGCCGCAGGGGCTGATACGCAGTATTTT. The encoded protein is CAWSAAGADTQYF.

This clonotype was seen ten or more times. DNA for the CDR3: TGTGCCAGCAGTCACCGACAGGGTACTGGGGCCAACGTCCTGACTTTC. This gives the protein CASSHRQGTGANVLTF. The rearrangement joins TRBV28 to TRBJ2-6; 7 bases align to TRBD1. V dropped 5 bases and J dropped 2; count of bases not matched to a gene: 6. Germline CDR1 MDHEN, CDR2 SYDVKM. The CDR3 runs 16 residues.

This clonotype was counted many times. The rearrangement links TRBV7-9 to TRBJ2-3, with TRBD1 identical over 10 bases. The CDR3 loop spans 16 amino acids. CDR1 is SEHNR, CDR2 FQNEAQ, per germline (reference sequence). Trimming at V came to 5 bases and at J to 4 bases, leaving 9 bases not matched to a gene. Here the CDR3 reads CASSPGTGTGADTQYF. CDR3 DNA sequence: TGTGCCAGCAGCCCCGGAACCGGGACAGGGGCAGATACGCAGTATTTT.

This clonotype was recorded at least ten times. CDR3 nucleotides: TGCAGTGCTCCGGGTCCCGACGAGCAGTACTTC. This encodes CSAPGPDEQYF. The chain has TRBV20-1 and TRBJ2-7; D not certain. The CDR3 contains 11 residues. In germline, CDR1 is DFQATT, CDR2 SNEGSKA (reference sequence). V was trimmed by 5 bases and J by 5 bases, leaving 10 bases between them.

There are many counts of this clonotype. This chain uses TRBV27 with TRBJ1-1, with D unresolved. The CDR3 contains 14 residues. V lost 2 bases, J lost 2 bases, and 9 bases lay in between. CDR1 and CDR2 from the germline V gene are MNHEY and SMNVEV (reference sequence). DNA of the CDR3: TGTGCCAGCAGTTTAGTTTCCGGAAACACTGAAGCTTTCTTT. Translating gives CASSLVSGNTEAFF.

The chain joins TRBV28 to TRBJ2-1, with D possibly matching TRBD2 (6 bases). Germline V lookup: CDR1 MDHEN, CDR2 SYDVKM. CDR3 length: 14 residues. V lost 8 bases and J lost 4, with 15 bases in between. The CDR3 nucleotides are TGTGCCAGCTCGGCCGGGAGAGTATACAATGAGCAGTTCTTC. Amino acid sequence: CASSAGRVYNEQFF.

J is TRBJ2-3 and V is TRBV29-1; 11 bases are shared with TRBD2. This CDR3 region has 13 residues. Unmatched junction bases numbered 3, after V lost 6 bases and J lost 4 bases. Germline V gene data show CDR1 as SQVTM and CDR2 as ANQGSEA. CDR3 protein: CSVPTSGADTQYF. CDR3 bases: TGCAGCGTACCGACTAGCGGGGCAGATACGCAGTATTTT.

The chain has TRBV6-2 or TRBV6-3 and TRBJ2-1; D is possibly TRBD1 (5 bases). This CDR3 is built from 15 residues. Per the germline V gene, CDR1 is MNHEY and CDR2 is SVGEGT. The germline V and J ends were trimmed by 5 bases and 2 bases, with 13 bases remaining between them. Here the CDR3 reads CASSDRASPYNEQFF. Here the CDR3 DNA reads TGTGCCAGCAGTGACAGAGCAAGTCCCTACAATGAGCAGTTCTTC.

This clonotype was seen at least ten times. V gene TRBV20-1 combines with J gene TRBJ1-1, with unresolved D. V shed 5 bases and J shed 0 bases, with 13 bases lying between them. This CDR3 is 14 amino acids long. From germline, CDR1 is DFQATT and CDR2 SNEGSKA (reference sequence). The CDR3 sequence is CSALPQGLNTEAFF. The CDR3, as DNA: TGCAGTGCTCTTCCGCAAGGGCTGAACACTGAAGCTTTCTTT.

In its sample, this clonotype was seen many times. This chain joins TRBV11-2 and TRBJ1-2; the D gene is possibly TRBD1 (6 bases). Trimming removed 5 bases at V and 5 bases at J, with 18 bases between. The germline V gene has CDR1 SGHAT and CDR2 FQNNGV. This CDR3 has 15 amino acids. The CDR3 DNA reads TGTGCCAGCAGCCGCGTGGGGGGCGCGGGATATGGCTACACCTTC. Translated: CASSRVGGAGYGYTF.

This clonotype was recorded many times. V is TRBV19 and J is TRBJ1-2; no reliable D call. V lost 6 bases, J lost 8 bases, and 13 bases lay in between. Germline values: CDR1 LNHDA, CDR2 SQIVND (reference sequence). The length of the CDR3 is 12 residues. The DNA of the CDR3 is TGTGCCAGTAGGCACCCCCAGACCGGCTACACCTTC. This translates into CASRHPQTGYTF.

The V and J genes are TRBV6-1 and TRBJ2-2; the D is unclear. The length of the CDR3 is 16 residues. Germline CDR1 reads MNHNS; CDR2 reads SASEGT. V lost 4 bases and J 0 bases, leaving 12 bases between the germline ends. The CDR3 spells CASSGSMESNTGELFF. The CDR3 region has the DNA TGTGCCAGCAGTGGATCCATGGAATCGAACACCGGGGAGCTGTTTTTT.

This clonotype was picked up many times. V gene TRBV20-1 combines with J gene TRBJ2-5; 9 positions agree with TRBD2. V gave up 6 bases and J gave up 4 bases; unmatched junction bases: 6. This CDR3 has 13 residues. Germline V gives CDR1 DFQATT, CDR2 SNEGSKA (reference sequence). The CDR3 bases are TGCAGTGCCCTGGGACTAGCCGCAGAGACCCAGTACTTC. This codes for CSALGLAAETQYF.

CDR3 sequence: CASSDLAGGYNEQFF. CDR3 in DNA: TGTGCCAGCAGTGATCTTGCGGGAGGTTACAATGAGCAGTTCTTC. V is TRBV6-1 and J is TRBJ2-1; TRBD2 aligns across 8 bases. V lost 3 bases, J lost 4 bases, and 5 bases stayed unmatched. This CDR3 region has 15 residues. CDR1 MNHNS and CDR2 SASEGT come from the germline V gene.

V gene TRBV4-2 combines with J gene TRBJ2-7; 8 nucleotides agree with TRBD1. The ends lost 3 bases at V and 2 bases at J; junction bases unmatched: 9. Germline V gives CDR1 LGHNA, CDR2 YNFKEQ. The CDR3 runs 16 residues. CDR3 loop: CASSHSGQGKAYEQYF. In nucleotides, the CDR3 is TGTGCCAGCAGCCATAGCGGACAGGGAAAGGCCTACGAGCAGTACTTC.

This clonotype was observed at least ten times. This chain connects TRBV7-3 to TRBJ1-1; D is unclear. CDR1 and CDR2 (germline): SGHTA, FQGTGA. The CDR3 contains 14 residues. Trimming removed 5 bases from V and 10 bases from J, with 20 bases in between. The CDR3 loop is CASSLTAAARVAFF. CDR3 bases: TGTGCCAGCAGCCTTACGGCAGCAGCAAGGGTAGCTTTCTTT.